This T cell receptor (beta chain) was sequenced for a study of identical twins. The study's findings and limits: Memory repertoires showed no such pattern, whereas abundant cord blood beta clonotypes carried fewer insertions. Conclusions rested on cross-sectional statistics rather than following the same donors. Excess low generation probability was seen in twin-shared out-of-frame alpha sequences.

Germline values: CDR1 KGHDR, CDR2 SFDVKD. V was trimmed by 5 bases and J by 2 bases, leaving 23 bases between them. This CDR3 has 18 amino acids. Each CDR3 protein gets one entry after TCRdb re-called the 5' RACE reads with MiXCR. This sample has 350,000 to 600,000 distinct CDR3 sequences, with approximately 14% found just once. The table lists this clonotype with a few counts. The antigen remains unidentified. These records were also assigned to another study, of yellow fever vaccine responses in identical twins. That report adds: Among the twins, the vaccine T cell response reportedly seemed partly convergent and partly personalized.

The sample comprised CD4+ T cells sorted from blood. The TCR originated in a woman aged 18-29 years in good health. J is TRBJ1-2 and V is TRBV24-1; D may be TRBD1 (6 bases). The CDR3 spells CATSARRGGASPNYGYTF. CDR3 nucleotide sequence: TGTGCCACCAGTGCCCGGCGGGGGGGCGCGTCCCCCAACTATGGCTACACCTTC.